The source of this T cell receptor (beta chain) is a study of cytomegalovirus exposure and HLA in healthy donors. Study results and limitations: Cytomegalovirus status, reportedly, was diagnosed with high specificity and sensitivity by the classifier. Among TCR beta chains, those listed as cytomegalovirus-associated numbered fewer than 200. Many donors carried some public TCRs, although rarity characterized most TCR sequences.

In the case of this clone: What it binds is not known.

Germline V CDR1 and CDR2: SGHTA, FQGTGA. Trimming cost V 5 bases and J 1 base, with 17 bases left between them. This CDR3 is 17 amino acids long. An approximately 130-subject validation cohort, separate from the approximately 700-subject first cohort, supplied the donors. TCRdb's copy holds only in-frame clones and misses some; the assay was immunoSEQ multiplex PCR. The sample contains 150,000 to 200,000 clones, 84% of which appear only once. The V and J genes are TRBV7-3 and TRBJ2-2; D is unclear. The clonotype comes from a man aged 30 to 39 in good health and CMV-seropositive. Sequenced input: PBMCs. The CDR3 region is CASSPVPSYGNTGELFF. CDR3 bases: TGTGCCAGCAGCCCGGTCCCAAGTTATGGGAACACCGGGGAGCTGTTTTTT.